The present T cell receptor (beta chain) was sequenced within a study of blood T cell repertoires in COVID-19. Study-level background: Donors in the United States, Italy and Spain gave samples during acute or convalescent COVID-19. Nucleic acid was either cDNA or gDNA, and it came from T cells, B-cell-depleted T cells, or PBMCs.

This clone was counted a single time. The trim removed 6 bases at V and 4 bases at J, leaving 7 bases unmatched. CDR3 length: 15 amino acids. Germline values: CDR1 LNHDA, CDR2 SQIVND (reference sequence). Original methodology: It was from reference gene primer amplification that nucleated cell counts were estimated. Some clones are missing from TCRdb's copy, which holds only in-frame ones; the method was immunoSEQ multiplex PCR. V and J calls and clone size are copied from that table; D and trimming were computed from the DNA. The data contain 35,000 to 45,000 clones, almost 85% of them seen just once; the ten biggest clones take up around 15%.

The TCR comes from a human donor in a cohort sampled during active COVID-19. The specimen was peripheral blood. The rearrangement joins TRBV19 to TRBJ2-1, with 9 bases fitting TRBD2. Here the CDR3 DNA reads TGTGCCAGTAGGGGACCTAGCGGGAAATACAATGAGCAGTTCTTC. The encoded protein is CASRGPSGKYNEQFF. Supplemented by reference TRBV19 and TRBJ2-1, the full variable domain reads DGGITQSPKYLFRKEGQNVTLSCEQNLNHDAMYWYRQDPGQGLRLIYYSQIVNDFQKGDIAEGYSVSREKKESFPLTVTSAQKNPTAFYLCASRGPSGKYNEQFFGPGTRLTVL.